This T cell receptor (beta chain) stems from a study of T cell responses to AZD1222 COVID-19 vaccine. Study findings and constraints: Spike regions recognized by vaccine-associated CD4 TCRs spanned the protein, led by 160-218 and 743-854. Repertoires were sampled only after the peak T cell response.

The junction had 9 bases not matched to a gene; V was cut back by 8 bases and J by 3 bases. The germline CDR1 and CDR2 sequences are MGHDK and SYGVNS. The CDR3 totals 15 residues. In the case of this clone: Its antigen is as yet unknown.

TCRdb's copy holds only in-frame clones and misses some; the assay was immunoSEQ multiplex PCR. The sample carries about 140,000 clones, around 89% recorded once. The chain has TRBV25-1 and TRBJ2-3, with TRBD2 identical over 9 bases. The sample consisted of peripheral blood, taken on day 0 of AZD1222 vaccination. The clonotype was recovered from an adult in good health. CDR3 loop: CASGLAGGVTDTQYF. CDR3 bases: TGTGCCAGCGGCCTCGCGGGGGGGGTAACAGATACGCAGTATTTT.